The 15 T cell receptor beta chains below come from one sample, sequenced in a study of shared clonotypes between healthy human individuals. TCRdb keeps only in-frame clones here, not all; method: immunoSEQ multiplex PCR. The sample consists of some 2 million clones, around 95% of them appearing once. Sequenced material: naive CD4+ T cells sorted from blood. The subset: CD45RA+ positively selected. The receptors originated from a man younger than 35 in good health.

The DNA of the CDR3 is TGTGCCAGCAGTTCGACGGAAGGGTACGAGCAGTACTTC. Its translation: CASSSTEGYEQYF. The gene calls are TRBV6-6 and TRBJ2-7, with no clear D. The germline V gene has CDR1 MNHNY and CDR2 SVGAGI (reference sequence). V was shortened by 4 bases and J by 4 bases, with 11 bases between the two germline ends. The CDR3 contains 13 residues.

V gene TRBV7-3 combines with J gene TRBJ1-1, with 9 bases fitting TRBD1. There are 15 residues in the CDR3. Trimming removed 6 bases from V and 1 base from J; junction bases left unmatched: 6. Germline CDR1 and CDR2: SGHTA and FQGTGA. Here the CDR3 reads CASSSGQGANTEAFF. The DNA for the CDR3 is TGTGCCAGCAGTTCGGGACAGGGAGCGAACACTGAAGCTTTCTTT. Full variable domain (rest looked up from reference TRBV7-3 and TRBJ1-1): GAGVSQTPSNKVTEKGKYVELRCDPISGHTALYWYRQSLGQGPEFLIYFQGTGAADDSGLPNDRFFAVRPEGSVSTLKIQRTERGDSAVYLCASSSGQGANTEAFFGQGTRLTVV.

V usage is TRBV5-6 and J usage is TRBJ1-5; 12 bases fit TRBD1. Germline-derived CDR1 and CDR2 are SGHDT and YYEEEE. The CDR3 runs to 16 residues. Germline trimming cut 1 base from V and 6 bases from J; bases unmatched to any gene: 5. DNA for the CDR3: TGTGCCAGCAGCTTGCAGGGACAGGGGGCAAGTCAGCCCCAGCATTTT. It yields the protein CASSLQGQGASQPQHF.

This rearrangement joins TRBV2 to TRBJ2-7; 7 bases are shared with TRBD1. This CDR3 contains 14 residues. With V trimmed by 6 bases and J by 0 bases, 5 bases remained unmatched. Germline V gene lookup returns CDR1 SNHLY and CDR2 FYNNEI. The DNA for the CDR3 is TGTGCCAGCAGGGGGACAGCCGTCTCCTACGAGCAGTACTTC. Amino acids: CASRGTAVSYEQYF.

The chain recombines TRBV6-5 with TRBJ2-7; D remains unclear. The CDR3 loop spans 12 amino acids. The ends were cut back, 6 bases at V and 3 bases at J, with 9 bases in the middle. Germline assignment: CDR1 MNHEY and CDR2 SVGAGI. The CDR3 here is CASRSLYYEQYF. For the CDR3, the DNA is TGTGCCAGCAGGTCATTGTACTACGAGCAGTACTTC.

The chain combines TRBV6-5 with TRBJ2-2, with TRBD1 identical over 9 bases. The CDR3 contains 13 residues. Germline V lookup: CDR1 MNHEY, CDR2 SVGAGI. Trimming removed 8 bases from V and 4 bases from J; junction bases left unmatched: 2. CDR3 nucleotide sequence: TGTGCCAGCTACAGGGGGCTCACCGGGGAGCTGTTTTTT. Protein: CASYRGLTGELFF.

The chain combines TRBV25-1 with TRBJ2-2, with D possibly being TRBD1 (5 bases). From germline, CDR1 is MGHDK and CDR2 SYGVNS. This CDR3 comprises 12 residues. V lost 6 bases, J lost 6 bases, and 8 bases lay in between. DNA of the CDR3: TGTGCCAGCAGCCCAGGGTCCGGGGAGCTGTTTTTT. Its translation: CASSPGSGELFF.

The chain is built from TRBV7-2 and TRBJ2-2, with 14 bases fitting TRBD2. Germline V gene data show CDR1 as SGHTA and CDR2 as FQGNSA. V shed 2 bases, J shed 2 bases, and the junction held 4 bases outside the gene matches. This CDR3 is built from 18 residues. The CDR3: CASSLMGLAGDNTGELFF. For the CDR3, the DNA is TGTGCCAGCAGCTTAATGGGACTAGCGGGAGATAACACCGGGGAGCTGTTTTTT.

The rearrangement joins TRBV9 to TRBJ1-3; D remains unclear. Germline V gives CDR1 SGDLS, CDR2 YYNGEE. The CDR3 extends over 13 amino acids. V was clipped by 4 bases and J by 1 base, with 6 bases between them. CDR3 in DNA: TGTGCCAGCAGCCGGCTGTCTGGAAACACCATATATTTT. Translation gives CASSRLSGNTIYF.

As to this clone: Other DNA sequences in the sample encode the same CDR3. CDR3 nucleotide sequence: TGCAGCGCAGACAGGGGGAACACTGAAGCTTTCTTT. Its protein product is CSADRGNTEAFF. The chain links TRBV29-1 to TRBJ1-1; 8 nucleotides match TRBD1. Trimming removed 7 bases from V and 1 base from J; junction bases left unmatched: 2. This CDR3 is 12 amino acids long. Germline CDR1 SQVTM, CDR2 ANQGSEA.

V and J are TRBV7-9 and TRBJ1-6, with TRBD1 as a possible D gene (5 bases). The germline V and J ends were trimmed by 6 bases and 5 bases, with 14 bases remaining between them. The V gene's germline CDR1 is SEHNR and CDR2 FQNEAQ (reference sequence). The CDR3 has 15 residues. The CDR3 DNA is TGTGCCAGCAGTTTGTCTAGGGGAAATAATTCACCCCTCCACTTT. Translating gives CASSLSRGNNSPLHF. Supplemented by reference TRBV7-9 and TRBJ1-6, the full variable domain reads DTGVSQNPRHKITKRGQNVTFRCDPISEHNRLYWYRQTLGQGPEFLTYFQNEAQLEKSRLLSDRFSAERPKGSFSTLEIQRTEQGDSAMYLCASSLSRGNNSPLHFGNGTRLTVT.

The chain combines TRBV5-1 with TRBJ2-3; TRBD2 matches 11 bases. The CDR3 sequence is 17 residues long. Per germline, CDR1 SGHRS and CDR2 YFSETQ. V lost 4 bases, J lost 10 bases, and 17 bases stayed unmatched. This CDR3 is CASSPTQTSGAGGSQYF. The DNA for the CDR3 is TGCGCCAGCAGCCCTACACAGACTAGCGGGGCCGGGGGTTCGCAGTATTTT.

The gene calls are TRBV14 and TRBJ2-3, with 7 bases matching TRBD2. From germline, CDR1 is SGHDN and CDR2 FVKESK. This CDR3 is 13 amino acids long. V shed 4 bases and J 6 bases; nucleotides not matched to a gene: 4. The CDR3 region has the DNA TGTGCCAGCAGCCGGCTCGGGGGGGATACGCAGTATTTT. Translating it yields CASSRLGGDTQYF. Based on the CDR3 plus reference TRBV14 and TRBJ2-3, the full variable domain is EAGVTQFPSHSVIEKGQTVTLRCDPISGHDNLYWYRRVMGKEIKFLLHFVKESKQDESGMPNNRFLAERTGGTYSTLKVQPAELEDSGVYFCASSRLGGDTQYFGPGTRLTVL.

About this clone itself: The same CDR3 also results from other DNA sequences found in this sample. The chain has TRBV4-1 and TRBJ2-3, with 10 bases fitting TRBD1. Germline CDR1 reads MGHRA; CDR2 reads YSYEKL. The CDR3 is 16 residues long. Germline trimming cut 3 bases from V and 1 base from J; bases unmatched to any gene: 4. CDR3 sequence reads: CASSQRDRGGTDTQYF. The DNA for the CDR3 is TGCGCCAGCAGCCAGAGGGACAGGGGAGGCACAGATACGCAGTATTTT.

The chain couples TRBV5-4 to TRBJ1-2, with 8 nucleotides matching TRBD1. V trimming: 0 bases; J trimming: 3 bases; junction bases outside the gene matches: 10. The CDR3 has 17 residues. Germline CDR1 SGHNT, CDR2 YYREEE (reference sequence). CDR3 sequence (DNA): TGTGCCAGCAGCTTGGGTGGACAGGGAGTCGTAGACTATGGCTACACCTTC. This codes for CASSLGGQGVVDYGYTF.